This T cell receptor (beta chain) was found in a study of blood T cell repertoires in COVID-19. At the level of the study: Material from acute and convalescent COVID-19 was sourced from the United States, Italy and Spain.

The CDR3 consists of 13 residues. Germline V CDR1 and CDR2: SGHDN, FVKESK. Deletions cut 5 bases from V and 8 bases from J, with 15 bases between. This clone was recorded a few times. Other DNA sequences from this sample encode an identical CDR3 as well. Patients of the Seattle cohort, enrolled during active infection, were followed longitudinally. Per the authors' pipeline: It was from reference gene primer amplification that nucleated cell counts were estimated. Sequenced by immunoSEQ multiplex PCR; TCRdb stores in-frame clones only, minus some. V and J calls plus clone size are reproduced from that table; the DNA served to infer D and trimming. The sample consists of around 160,000 clones, around 85% of them appearing once.

Sequencing was done on a sample of peripheral blood. V is TRBV14 and J is TRBJ1-2; D remains unclear. The clonotype originates from a woman aged 55-69 years with COVID-19, enrolled during active disease. CDR3 DNA sequence: TGTGCCAGCAGCTCTCGGCGGGGAAACGGCTACACCTTC. It specifies CASSSRRGNGYTF.